This T cell receptor (beta chain) emerged from a study of blood T cell repertoires in COVID-19. In the study overall: Acute and convalescent COVID-19 specimens originated in the United States, Italy and Spain.

The CDR3 sequence is 14 residues long. Between the trimmed V and J ends, which lost 1 base and 2 bases, there was a span of 9 bases. The germline V gene encodes CDR1 SGHAT and CDR2 FQDESV (reference sequence). Under the authors' procedure: Estimates of nucleated cell counts were drawn from the amplification of reference gene primers. The data were produced by immunoSEQ multiplex PCR, yet TCRdb's version contains in-frame clones alone and is incomplete. V, J and clone size are those of that table, while D and trimming were read from the DNA. Among 63,000 or so clones listed, about 81% were seen once. The sequenced sample was peripheral blood. The chain joins TRBV11-1 to TRBJ2-7, with a tentative D call TRBD2 (5 bases). The sequence was collected from a human donor in a cohort sampled during active COVID-19. CDR3 amino acids: CASSLESGTYEQYF. DNA of the CDR3: TGTGCCAGCAGCTTAGAAAGCGGAACCTACGAGCAGTACTTC.